Listed here are 21 T cell receptor beta chains from one sample, sequenced in a study of human T cells and chemical hapten exposure. The time point is: pre-sensitization, week 0. The treatment here: therapeutic diphenylcyclopropenone sensitization with weekly scalp DPC. Via MiXCR, TCRdb re-called the RACE reads, giving one row per CDR3 protein. The repertoire consists of around 350,000 distinct CDR3 sequences, with about 5% occurring once and the leading ten covering under 9.5%. Specimen: whole blood, collected in connection with sensitization to the hapten diphenylcyclopropenone (DPC). All receptors derive from a woman in her late teens or twenties with alopecia areata. Some clones in this sample may be carry-over from other donors' samples.

The genes are TRBV27 and TRBJ1-1, with TRBD1 as a possible D gene (6 bases). CDR3 length equals 13 residues. V lost 6 bases to trimming and J lost 6 bases, with 14 bases between them. CDR1 MNHEY and CDR2 SMNVEV come from the germline V gene (reference sequence). CDR3 protein: CASSRTGYPEAFF. The CDR3 DNA sequence: TGTGCCAGCAGCCGTACAGGGTACCCTGAAGCTTTCTTT.

This clonotype was counted between two and nine times. V and J are TRBV20-1 and TRBJ1-5; tentatively, D is TRBD1 (6 bases). The germline gives CDR1 DFQATT, CDR2 SNEGSKA (reference sequence). The germline V and J ends were trimmed by 6 bases and 9 bases, with 18 bases remaining between them. The CDR3 has 13 amino acids. As DNA, the CDR3 is TGCAGTGCCCGAGGGGGTACAAATAGGCCCCAGCATTTT. Protein product: CSARGGTNRPQHF.

This clonotype was recorded many times. The chain combines TRBV2 with TRBJ1-1, with TRBD1 identical over 8 bases. The CDR3 extends over 13 amino acids. Germline loops: CDR1 SNHLY, CDR2 FYNNEI. V shed 5 bases and J 3 bases; nucleotides not matched to a gene: 2. The CDR3 protein is CASSRQGYTEAFF. The DNA for the CDR3 is TGTGCCAGCAGTAGACAGGGGTACACTGAAGCTTTCTTT.

This clonotype was counted many times. The J gene is TRBJ2-7, the V gene TRBV6-2 or TRBV6-3; D is undetermined. Germline-derived CDR1 and CDR2 are MNHEY and SVGEGT. This CDR3 is 14 amino acids long. V shed 4 bases and J shed 0 bases, with 10 bases lying between them. CDR3 sequence (DNA): TGTGCCAGCAGTTTCGGCCCTAGCTCCTACGAGCAGTACTTC. It specifies CASSFGPSSYEQYF.

The chain recombines TRBV12-3 or TRBV12-4 with TRBJ2-4, with D tentatively TRBD1 or TRBD2 (5 bases each). The V end lost 3 bases, the J end lost 5 bases, and 11 bases lay between the germline ends. The CDR3 totals 14 residues. CDR3 region: CASSFNGAQNIQYF. In nucleotides, the CDR3 is TGTGCCAGCAGTTTTAACGGGGCGCAAAACATTCAGTACTTC.

The V gene is TRBV27, the J gene TRBJ2-7, with TRBD2 matching over 7 bases. With V trimmed by 4 bases and J by 4 bases, 10 bases remained unmatched. The CDR3 is 15 amino acids. Germline V lookup: CDR1 MNHEY, CDR2 SMNVEV (reference sequence). CDR3 region: CASSSGLVALYEQYF. CDR3 DNA: TGTGCCAGCAGTTCCGGACTAGTGGCGCTGTACGAGCAGTACTTC.

This clonotype was counted many times. The V and J genes are TRBV20-1 and TRBJ2-3, with 7 bases lining up with TRBD2. Germline-derived CDR1 and CDR2 are DFQATT and SNEGSKA (reference sequence). This CDR3 spans 16 amino acids. Losses at the gene ends were 3 bases for V and 7 bases for J; bases not matched to a gene: 16. The CDR3, as DNA: TGCAGTGCTAGCCAGTCAGCGGGGACCGGACCACATACGCAGTATTTT. Protein product: CSASQSAGTGPHTQYF.

The chain joins TRBV14 to TRBJ2-7, with 10 bases that match TRBD1. J gave up 3 bases and V 5 bases, and 10 bases lay outside the gene matches. CDR3 length equals 16 residues. Germline-derived CDR1 and CDR2 are SGHDN and FVKESK. CDR3 coding DNA: TGTGCCAGCAGCGTGATTACCGGGACAGGGGTCTACGAGCAGTACTTC. Translating it yields CASSVITGTGVYEQYF.

J is TRBJ1-5 and V is TRBV29-1; no clear D gene. The CDR3 consists of 15 residues. Germline loops: CDR1 SQVTM, CDR2 ANQGSEA. The V and J ends lost 0 bases and 5 bases respectively, with 14 bases between them. This CDR3 is CSVEDVVSEDQPQHF. The CDR3 bases are TGCAGCGTTGAAGACGTTGTTTCAGAAGATCAGCCCCAGCATTTT.

The chain links TRBV6-5 to TRBJ2-3, with 9 bases matching TRBD2. Germline CDR1 reads MNHEY; CDR2 reads SVGAGI. The CDR3 spans 16 residues. V dropped 6 bases and J dropped 4; count of bases not matched to a gene: 11. CDR3 DNA sequence: TGTGCCAGCAGGCCCCGGCTAGCGGGACTCGCAGATACGCAGTATTTT. Translated, it gives CASRPRLAGLADTQYF.

In this sample, this clonotype turned up many times. The chain is built from TRBV18 and TRBJ1-1; 7 bases match TRBD1. Germline V CDR1 and CDR2: KGHSH, LQKENI. Losses at the gene ends were 5 bases for V and 5 bases for J; bases not matched to a gene: 5. This CDR3 contains 13 residues. The CDR3 nucleotides read TGTGCCAGCTCAACAGGGGTATCGACTGAAGCTTTCTTT. It encodes CASSTGVSTEAFF.

There are many counts of this clonotype. The chain is built from TRBV18 and TRBJ2-7; the match to TRBD1 covers 9 bases. The germline V gene has CDR1 KGHSH and CDR2 LQKENI. The CDR3 is 15 residues long. V was clipped by 2 bases and J by 0 bases; unmatched bases: 2. The CDR3 sequence: CASSPGTGHSYEQYF. The CDR3 DNA follows: TGTGCCAGCTCACCAGGGACAGGGCACTCCTACGAGCAGTACTTC.

In its sample, this clonotype was seen a few times. The chain joins TRBV6-6 to TRBJ1-5, with D perhaps matching TRBD1 (5 bases). Germline CDR1 reads MNHNY; CDR2 reads SVGAGI (reference sequence). V lost 6 bases, J lost 5 bases, and 23 bases lay in between. The length of the CDR3 is 17 residues. The CDR3 coding sequence is TGTGCCAGCAGCTTGGGGCGACAAACCCGCCGACATCAGCCCCAGCATTTT. It specifies CASSLGRQTRRHQPQHF.

The sample holds a few counts of this clonotype. This sequence joins TRBV18 and TRBJ1-2; D is perhaps TRBD1 (5 bases). The CDR3 extends over 14 amino acids. The V end lost 6 bases, the J end lost 6 bases, and 17 bases lay between the germline ends. CDR1 and CDR2 (germline): KGHSH, LQKENI. The CDR3 loop reads CASSSLKAGDGYTF. CDR3 nucleotides: TGTGCCAGCTCTTCTTTGAAGGCGGGGGATGGCTACACCTTC.

This chain links TRBV20-1 with TRBJ2-1; D is possibly TRBD1 or TRBD2 (7 bases each). The V gene's germline CDR1 is DFQATT and CDR2 SNEGSKA (reference sequence). Trimming cost V 2 bases and J 5 bases, with 22 bases left between them. The CDR3 totals 17 residues. The CDR3, as DNA: TGCAGTGCTAGATCCCCTCCCTCACAGGGGAGGGACAATGAGCAGTTCTTC. This codes for CSARSPPSQGRDNEQFF.

The sample holds many counts of this clonotype. V gene TRBV18 combines with J gene TRBJ1-2; D uncertain. Trimming stripped 7 bases from V and 4 bases from J, with 16 bases between. The CDR3 loop spans 14 amino acids. CDR1 and CDR2 (germline): KGHSH, LQKENI. The CDR3 region has the DNA TGTGCCAGCTACGGTCAAGGGTCAATCTATGGCTACACCTTC. It translates to CASYGQGSIYGYTF.

Only a few counts were recorded for this clonotype. The chain joins TRBV6-5 to TRBJ1-2; D may be TRBD1 (6 bases). Trimming took 0 bases from V and 6 from J, leaving 17 bases between them. The V gene's germline CDR1 is MNHEY and CDR2 SVGAGI. The CDR3 loop spans 16 amino acids. The CDR3 spells CASSYSDVRGADGYTF. In nucleotides, the CDR3 is TGTGCCAGCAGTTACTCAGACGTCCGGGGGGCTGATGGCTACACCTTC.

This clonotype was counted at least ten times. The chain couples TRBV10-3 to TRBJ1-6; no clear D gene. The CDR3 consists of 15 residues. V was pared by 0 bases and J by 7 bases, with 10 bases between. Germline CDR1 and CDR2: ENHRY and SYGVKD. Here the CDR3 DNA reads TGTGCCATCAGTGAGTCGAAGAGTGGGAATTCACCCCTCCACTTT. It encodes CAISESKSGNSPLHF.

This chain links TRBV20-1 with TRBJ1-6; a possible D gene is TRBD1 (5 bases). V dropped 6 bases and J dropped 9 bases, with 18 bases sitting between them. This CDR3 comprises 14 residues. Germline assignment: CDR1 DFQATT and CDR2 SNEGSKA (reference sequence). CDR3 sequence: CSAPPQANSSPLHF. CDR3 bases: TGCAGTGCCCCGCCACAGGCCAATAGTTCACCCCTCCACTTT.

This clonotype was seen only a few times. This chain links TRBV20-1 with TRBJ1-2, with no clear D. V was cut by 1 base and J by 4 bases, with 10 bases left in between. Germline V lookup: CDR1 DFQATT, CDR2 SNEGSKA (reference sequence). The CDR3 runs to 13 residues. CDR3 sequence reads: CSARGRFGYGYTF. As DNA, the CDR3 is TGCAGTGCTAGAGGGAGGTTTGGCTATGGCTACACCTTC.

There are a few counts of this clonotype. V and J are TRBV7-2 and TRBJ2-1; no clear D gene. This CDR3 contains 20 residues. CDR1 is SGHTA and CDR2 is FQGNSA in the germline V gene. With 3 bases removed from V and 0 bases from J, the gap between germline ends came to 24 bases. For the CDR3, the DNA is TGTGCCAGCAGCTTCCCCTCCTTAGGTCAAGGGCCTAGCTCCTACAATGAGCAGTTCTTC. Amino acids: CASSFPSLGQGPSSYNEQFF.